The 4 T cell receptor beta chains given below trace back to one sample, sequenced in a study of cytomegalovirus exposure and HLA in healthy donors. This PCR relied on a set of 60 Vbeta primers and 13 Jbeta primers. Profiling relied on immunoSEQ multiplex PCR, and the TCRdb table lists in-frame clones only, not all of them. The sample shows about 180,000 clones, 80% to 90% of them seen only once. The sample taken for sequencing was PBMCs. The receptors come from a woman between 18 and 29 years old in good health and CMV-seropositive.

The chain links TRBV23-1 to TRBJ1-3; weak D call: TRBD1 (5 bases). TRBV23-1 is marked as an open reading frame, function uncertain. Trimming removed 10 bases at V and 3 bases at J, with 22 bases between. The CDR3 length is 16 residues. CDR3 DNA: TGCGCCACCCCCGAGCCCAGGGTTTCTTTTGGAAACACCATATATTTT. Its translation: CATPEPRVSFGNTIYF.

The CDR3 protein is CASSLAHRTLGEKLFF. CDR3 DNA: TGTGCCAGCAGCCTCGCCCACAGGACCCTCGGGGAAAAACTGTTTTTT. The chain couples TRBV21-1 to TRBJ1-4; the table calls TRBD1, which could not be checked here. TRBV21-1 is a recognized pseudogene. The CDR3 sequence is 16 residues long.

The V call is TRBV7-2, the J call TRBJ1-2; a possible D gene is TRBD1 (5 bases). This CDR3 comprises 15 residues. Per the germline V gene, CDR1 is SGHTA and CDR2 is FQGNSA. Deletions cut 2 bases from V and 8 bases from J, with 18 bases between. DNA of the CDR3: TGTGCCAGCAGCTTATTCTCAGGGCGCTCTGGGGGCTACACCTTC. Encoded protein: CASSLFSGRSGGYTF.

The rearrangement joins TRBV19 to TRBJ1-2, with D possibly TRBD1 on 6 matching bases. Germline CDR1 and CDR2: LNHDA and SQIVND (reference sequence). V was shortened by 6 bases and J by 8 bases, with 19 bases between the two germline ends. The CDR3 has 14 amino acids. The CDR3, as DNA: TGTGCCAGTAGGGACACAGGGATGGTATTGGGCTACACCTTC. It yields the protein CASRDTGMVLGYTF.